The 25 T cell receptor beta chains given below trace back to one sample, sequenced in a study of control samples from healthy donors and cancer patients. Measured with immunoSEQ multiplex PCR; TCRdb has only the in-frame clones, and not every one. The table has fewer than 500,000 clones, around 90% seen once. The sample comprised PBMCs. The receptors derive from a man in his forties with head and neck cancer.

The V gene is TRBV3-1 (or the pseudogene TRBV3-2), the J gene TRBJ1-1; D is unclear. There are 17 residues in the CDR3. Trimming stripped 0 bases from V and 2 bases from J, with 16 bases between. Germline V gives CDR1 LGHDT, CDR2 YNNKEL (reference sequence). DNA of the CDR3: TGTGCCAGCAGCCAAGAGAGGCCGCTAAGGTTAAACACTGAAGCTTTCTTT. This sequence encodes CASSQERPLRLNTEAFF.

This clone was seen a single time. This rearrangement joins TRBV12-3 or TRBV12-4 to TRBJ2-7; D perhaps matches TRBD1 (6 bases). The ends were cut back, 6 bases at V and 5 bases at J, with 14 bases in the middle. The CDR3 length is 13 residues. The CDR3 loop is CASSLGGPDEQYF. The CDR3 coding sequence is TGTGCCAGCAGCCTAGGGGGACCGGACGAGCAGTACTTC.

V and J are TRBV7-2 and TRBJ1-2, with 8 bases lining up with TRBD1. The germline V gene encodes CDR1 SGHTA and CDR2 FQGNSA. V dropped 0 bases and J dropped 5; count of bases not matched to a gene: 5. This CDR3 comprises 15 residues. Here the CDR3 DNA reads TGTGCCAGCAGCTTAGCCCCGGGACAGGATTATGGCTACACCTTC. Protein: CASSLAPGQDYGYTF. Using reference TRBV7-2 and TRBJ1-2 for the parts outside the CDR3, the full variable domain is GAGVSQSPSNKVTEKGKDVELRCDPISGHTALYWYRQSLGQGLEFLIYFQGNSAPDKSGLPSDRFSAERTGGSVSTLTIQRTQQEDSAVYLCASSLAPGQDYGYTFGSGTRLTVV.

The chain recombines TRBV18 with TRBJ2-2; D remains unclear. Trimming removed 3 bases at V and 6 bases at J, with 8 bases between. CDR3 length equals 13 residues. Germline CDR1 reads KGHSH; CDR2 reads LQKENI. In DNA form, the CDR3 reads TGTGCCAGCTCACCTCCGGTGCCCGGGGAGCTGTTTTTT. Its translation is CASSPPVPGELFF.

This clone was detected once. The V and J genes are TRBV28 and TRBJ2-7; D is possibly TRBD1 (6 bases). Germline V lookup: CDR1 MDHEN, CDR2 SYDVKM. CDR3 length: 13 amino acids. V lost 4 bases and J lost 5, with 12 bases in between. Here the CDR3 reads CASSSWTENEQYF. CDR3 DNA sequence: TGTGCCAGCAGTTCCTGGACAGAAAACGAGCAGTACTTC.

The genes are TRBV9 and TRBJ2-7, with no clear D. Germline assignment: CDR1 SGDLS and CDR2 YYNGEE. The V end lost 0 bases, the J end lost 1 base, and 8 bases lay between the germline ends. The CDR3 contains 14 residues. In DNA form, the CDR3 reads TGTGCCAGCAGCGTAGCGGATGGATCCTACGAGCAGTACTTC. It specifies CASSVADGSYEQYF.

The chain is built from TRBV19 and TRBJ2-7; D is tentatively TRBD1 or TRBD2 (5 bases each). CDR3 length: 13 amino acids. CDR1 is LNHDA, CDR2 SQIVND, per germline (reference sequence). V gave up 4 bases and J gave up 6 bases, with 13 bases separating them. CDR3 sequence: CASSTYTGTEQYF. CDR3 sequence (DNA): TGTGCCAGTAGTACTTATACGGGGACCGAGCAGTACTTC. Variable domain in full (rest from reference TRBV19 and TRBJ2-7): DGGITQSPKYLFRKEGQNVTLSCEQNLNHDAMYWYRQDPGQGLRLIYYSQIVNDFQKGDIAEGYSVSREKKESFPLTVTSAQKNPTAFYLCASSTYTGTEQYFGPGTRLTVT.

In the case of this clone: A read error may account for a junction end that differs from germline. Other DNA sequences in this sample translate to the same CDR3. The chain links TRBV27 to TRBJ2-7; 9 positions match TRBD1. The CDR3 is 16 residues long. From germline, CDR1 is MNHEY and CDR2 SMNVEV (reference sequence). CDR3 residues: CATYRDREVLAYEQYF. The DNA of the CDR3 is TGCGCCACCTACCGGGACAGGGAGGTTTTGGCCTACGAGCAGTACTTC.

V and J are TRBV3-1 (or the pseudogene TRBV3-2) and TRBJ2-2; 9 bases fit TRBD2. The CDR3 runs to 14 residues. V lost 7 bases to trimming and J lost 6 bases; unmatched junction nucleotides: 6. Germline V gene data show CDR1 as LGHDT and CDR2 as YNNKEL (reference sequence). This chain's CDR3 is CASKVAGVPGELFF. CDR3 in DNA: TGTGCCAGCAAGGTAGCGGGAGTCCCCGGGGAGCTGTTTTTT.

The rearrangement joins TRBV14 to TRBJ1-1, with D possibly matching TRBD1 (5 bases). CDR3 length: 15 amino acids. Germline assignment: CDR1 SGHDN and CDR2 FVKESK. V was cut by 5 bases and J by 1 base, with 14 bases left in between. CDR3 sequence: CASSGFLTGNTEAFF. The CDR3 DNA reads TGTGCCAGCAGCGGCTTCTTAACAGGGAACACTGAAGCTTTCTTT.

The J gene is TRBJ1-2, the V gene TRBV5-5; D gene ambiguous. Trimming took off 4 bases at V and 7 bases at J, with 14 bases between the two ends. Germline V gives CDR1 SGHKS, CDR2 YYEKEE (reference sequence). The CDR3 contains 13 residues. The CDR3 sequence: CASSLTESGGYTF. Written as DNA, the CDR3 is TGTGCCAGCAGCCTGACGGAGTCTGGTGGCTACACCTTC. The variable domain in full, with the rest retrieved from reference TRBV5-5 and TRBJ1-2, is DAGVTQSPTHLIKTRGQQVTLRCSPISGHKSVSWYQQVLGQGPQFIFQYYEKEERGRGNFPDRFSARQFPNYSSELNVNALLLGDSALYLCASSLTESGGYTFGSGTRLTVV.

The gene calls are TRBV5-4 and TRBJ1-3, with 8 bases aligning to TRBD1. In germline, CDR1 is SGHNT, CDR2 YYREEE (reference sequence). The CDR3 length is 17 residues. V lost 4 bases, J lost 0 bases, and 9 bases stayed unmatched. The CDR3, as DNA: TGTGCCAGCAGCAGAAATCCGGGACAGGACTCTGGAAACACCATATATTTT. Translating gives CASSRNPGQDSGNTIYF.

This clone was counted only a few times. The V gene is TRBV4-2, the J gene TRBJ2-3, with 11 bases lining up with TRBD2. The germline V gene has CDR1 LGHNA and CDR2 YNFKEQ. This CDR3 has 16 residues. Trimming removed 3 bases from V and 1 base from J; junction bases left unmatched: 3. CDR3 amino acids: CASSQVAGGGTDTQYF. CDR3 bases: TGTGCCAGCAGCCAGGTAGCGGGGGGGGGCACAGATACGCAGTATTTT.

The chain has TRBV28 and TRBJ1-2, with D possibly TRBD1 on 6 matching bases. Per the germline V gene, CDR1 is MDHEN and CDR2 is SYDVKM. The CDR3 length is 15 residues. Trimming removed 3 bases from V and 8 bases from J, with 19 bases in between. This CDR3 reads CASSFPDSHLTGYTF. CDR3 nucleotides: TGTGCCAGCAGTTTTCCGGACAGTCACCTAACCGGCTACACCTTC.

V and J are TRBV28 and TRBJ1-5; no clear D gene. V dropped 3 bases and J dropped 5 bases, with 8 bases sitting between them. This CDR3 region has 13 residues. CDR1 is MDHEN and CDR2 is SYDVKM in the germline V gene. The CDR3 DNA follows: TGTGCCAGCAGTTTCCTAGTGGATCAGCCCCAGCATTTT. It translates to CASSFLVDQPQHF.

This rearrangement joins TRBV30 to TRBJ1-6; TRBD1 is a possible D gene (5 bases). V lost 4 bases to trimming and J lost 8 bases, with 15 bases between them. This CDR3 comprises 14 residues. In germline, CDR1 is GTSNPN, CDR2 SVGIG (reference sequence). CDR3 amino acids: CAWTLQVGDSPLHF. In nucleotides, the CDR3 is TGTGCCTGGACCCTACAGGTGGGGGATTCACCCCTCCACTTT.

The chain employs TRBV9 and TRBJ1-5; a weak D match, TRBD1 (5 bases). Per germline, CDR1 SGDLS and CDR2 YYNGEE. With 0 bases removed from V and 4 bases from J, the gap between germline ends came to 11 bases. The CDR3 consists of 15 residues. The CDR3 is CASSVGAQGNQPQHF. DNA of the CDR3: TGTGCCAGCAGCGTAGGGGCTCAGGGAAATCAGCCCCAGCATTTT.

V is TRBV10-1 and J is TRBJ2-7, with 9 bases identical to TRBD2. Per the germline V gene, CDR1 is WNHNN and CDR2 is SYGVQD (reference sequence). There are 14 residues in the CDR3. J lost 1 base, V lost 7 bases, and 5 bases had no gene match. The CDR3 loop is CASIPTSGSYEQYF. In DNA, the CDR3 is TGCGCCAGCATTCCGACTAGCGGTTCCTACGAGCAGTACTTC.

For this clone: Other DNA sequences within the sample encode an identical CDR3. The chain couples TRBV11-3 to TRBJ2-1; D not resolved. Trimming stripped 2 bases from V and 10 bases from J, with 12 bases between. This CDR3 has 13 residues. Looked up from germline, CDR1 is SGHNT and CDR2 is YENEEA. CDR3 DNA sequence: TGTGCCAGCAGCTTAATTCCTGGAGAGGAGCAGTTCTTC. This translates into CASSLIPGEEQFF. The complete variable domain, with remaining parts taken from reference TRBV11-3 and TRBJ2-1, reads EAGVVQSPRYKIIEKKQPVAFWCNPISGHNTLYWYLQNLGQGPELLIRYENEEAVDDSQLPKDRFSAERLKGVDSTLKIQPAELGDSAVYLCASSLIPGEEQFFGPGTRLTVL.

The DNA for the CDR3 is TGTGCCAGCAGCGTAGCCGACAGCCGGGACAGGTTATTCACAGATACGCAGTATTTT. It is translated as CASSVADSRDRLFTDTQYF. V gene TRBV9 combines with J gene TRBJ2-3; 8 positions agree with TRBD1. This CDR3 is built from 19 residues. Germline V gene sequence: CDR1 SGDLS, CDR2 YYNGEE. V gave up 0 bases and J gave up 2 bases; unmatched junction bases: 14.

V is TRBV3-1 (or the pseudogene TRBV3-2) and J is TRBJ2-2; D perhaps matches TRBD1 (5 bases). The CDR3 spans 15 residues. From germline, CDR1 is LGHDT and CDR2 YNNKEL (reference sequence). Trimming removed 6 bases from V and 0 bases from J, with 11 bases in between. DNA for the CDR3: TGTGCCAGCAGTCAGGGCCCCGCGAACACCGGGGAGCTGTTTTTT. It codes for CASSQGPANTGELFF.

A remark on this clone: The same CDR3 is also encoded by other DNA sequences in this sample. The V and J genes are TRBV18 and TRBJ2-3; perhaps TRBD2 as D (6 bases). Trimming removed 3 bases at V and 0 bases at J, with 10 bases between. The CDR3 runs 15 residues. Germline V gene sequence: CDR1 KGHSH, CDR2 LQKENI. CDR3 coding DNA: TGTGCCAGCTCACCGGGGGGAGCTAGCACAGATACGCAGTATTTT. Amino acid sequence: CASSPGGASTDTQYF. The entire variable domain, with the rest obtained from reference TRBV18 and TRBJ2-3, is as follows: NAGVMQNPRHLVRRRGQEARLRCSPMKGHSHVYWYRQLPEEGLKFMVYLQKENIIDESGMPKERFSAEFPKEGPSILRIQQVVRGDSAAYFCASSPGGASTDTQYFGPGTRLTVL.

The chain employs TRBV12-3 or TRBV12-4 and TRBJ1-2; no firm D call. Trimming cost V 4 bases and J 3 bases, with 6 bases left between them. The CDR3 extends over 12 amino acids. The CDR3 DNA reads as TGTGCCAGCAGTTCTTTAGACTATGGCTACACCTTC. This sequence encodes CASSSLDYGYTF.

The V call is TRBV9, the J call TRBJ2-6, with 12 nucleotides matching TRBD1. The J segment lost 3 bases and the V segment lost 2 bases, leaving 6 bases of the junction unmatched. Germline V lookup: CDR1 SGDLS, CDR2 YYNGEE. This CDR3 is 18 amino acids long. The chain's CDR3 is CASSVTGTGGFGANVLTF. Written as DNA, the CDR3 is TGTGCCAGCAGCGTTACCGGGACAGGGGGCTTTGGGGCCAACGTCCTGACTTTC.

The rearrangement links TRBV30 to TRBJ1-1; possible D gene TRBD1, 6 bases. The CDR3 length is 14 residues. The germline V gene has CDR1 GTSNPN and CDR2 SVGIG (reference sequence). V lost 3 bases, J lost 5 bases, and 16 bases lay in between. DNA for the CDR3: TGTGCCTGGAGCGACCTGGGGGCGAGAACTGAAGCTTTCTTT. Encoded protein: CAWSDLGARTEAFF.